Following are 21 T cell receptor beta chains from one sample sequenced in a study of blood T cell repertoires in COVID-19. Clones were sequenced by immunoSEQ multiplex PCR, and TCRdb holds only the in-frame ones, with some missing. The table shows 150,000 to 200,000 clones, with roughly 85% occurring only once. Sequenced input: PBMCs or T cells enriched from blood (not recorded which). These receptor sequences come from a woman aged 18-29 years who had recovered from COVID-19.

J is TRBJ1-4 and V is TRBV2; D is undetermined. The CDR3 consists of 14 residues. With 4 bases removed from V and 2 bases from J, the gap between germline ends came to 8 bases. CDR1 and CDR2 (germline): SNHLY, FYNNEI. In nucleotides, the CDR3 is TGTGCCAGCAGTGGCCCGACTACTAATGAAAAACTGTTTTTT. Its translation: CASSGPTTNEKLFF.

This rearrangement joins TRBV11-2 to TRBJ1-4; maybe TRBD1 (5 bases). V shed 5 bases and J shed 0 bases, with 13 bases lying between them. Germline V gene lookup returns CDR1 SGHAT and CDR2 FQNNGV. This CDR3 has 16 amino acids. CDR3 amino acids: CASSVTDFATNEKLFF. CDR3 coding DNA: TGTGCCAGCAGCGTGACAGACTTTGCAACTAATGAAAAACTGTTTTTT.

This chain connects TRBV12-3 or TRBV12-4 to TRBJ1-1, with D perhaps matching TRBD1 (5 bases). This CDR3 is 11 amino acids long. V lost 4 bases and J lost 11, with 11 bases in between. CDR3 in amino acids: CASSWGVGAFF. The CDR3 nucleotides read TGTGCCAGCAGTTGGGGGGTCGGGGCTTTCTTT.

The rearrangement links TRBV27 to TRBJ1-1, with D possibly being TRBD1 (6 bases). The CDR3 totals 14 residues. V lost 2 bases and J 0 bases, leaving 7 bases between the germline ends. The germline CDR1 and CDR2 sequences are MNHEY and SMNVEV (reference sequence). The CDR3 here is CASSLRGMNTEAFF. CDR3 DNA sequence: TGTGCCAGCAGTTTAAGGGGGATGAACACTGAAGCTTTCTTT.

The genes are TRBV10-2 and TRBJ1-1; TRBD1 is a possible D gene (5 bases). CDR3 length equals 14 residues. CDR1 WSHSY and CDR2 SAAADI come from the germline V gene. Trimming stripped 2 bases from V and 3 bases from J, with 10 bases between. This CDR3 is CASSENRRDTEAFF. The CDR3 DNA is TGCGCCAGCAGTGAGAACAGGAGGGACACTGAAGCTTTCTTT.

The chain carries TRBV18 and TRBJ2-7, with D maybe TRBD2 (6 bases). The CDR3 is 15 amino acids. Per the germline V gene, CDR1 is KGHSH and CDR2 is LQKENI. The V and J ends lost 2 bases and 0 bases respectively, with 11 bases between them. CDR3 residues: CASSPNRDFSYEQYF. Written as DNA, the CDR3 is TGTGCCAGCTCACCAAACCGGGACTTCTCCTACGAGCAGTACTTC.

This clone was recorded once. The V gene is TRBV3-1 (or the pseudogene TRBV3-2), the J gene TRBJ1-2, with no clear D. From germline, CDR1 is LGHDT and CDR2 YNNKEL (reference sequence). V was pared by 3 bases and J by 3 bases, with 11 bases between. There are 14 residues in the CDR3. CDR3 sequence: CASSHLGRDYGYTF. In DNA, the CDR3 is TGTGCCAGCAGCCACCTAGGGCGGGACTATGGCTACACCTTC.

The chain links TRBV10-3 to TRBJ2-1; 8 bases fit TRBD2. V shed 2 bases, J shed 3 bases, and the junction held 9 bases outside the gene matches. Germline V gene sequence: CDR1 ENHRY, CDR2 SYGVKD. CDR3 length: 17 residues. CDR3 coding DNA: TGTGCCATCAGTGAGGGGGTGGCGGGGGGCCTCTACAATGAGCAGTTCTTC. This translates into CAISEGVAGGLYNEQFF.

This chain links TRBV18 with TRBJ1-5; no clear D gene. The CDR3 has 14 residues. Germline CDR1 reads KGHSH; CDR2 reads LQKENI. Trimming shortened V by 2 bases and J by 3 bases, and 8 bases separated the two germline ends. The CDR3 sequence is CASSPVSFNQPQHF. CDR3 in DNA: TGTGCCAGCTCACCAGTCAGTTTCAATCAGCCCCAGCATTTT.

The rearrangement uses TRBV28 and TRBJ2-1; 7 bases are a match to TRBD1. CDR3 length: 15 amino acids. The germline gives CDR1 MDHEN, CDR2 SYDVKM. The V and J ends lost 6 bases and 3 bases, in that order; junction bases with no gene match: 8. In DNA form, the CDR3 reads TGTGCCAGCAGGTCAGGGACAGCTTTCTACAATGAGCAGTTCTTC. Translation gives CASRSGTAFYNEQFF.

This chain links TRBV7-2 with TRBJ2-7; D might be TRBD1 (6 bases). The CDR3 consists of 13 residues. The V gene's germline CDR1 is SGHTA and CDR2 FQGNSA. Between the trimmed V and J ends, which lost 4 bases and 2 bases, there was a span of 9 bases. The DNA of the CDR3 is TGTGCCAGCAGCTCACAGGGCCCCTACGAGCAGTACTTC. Residues: CASSSQGPYEQYF.

With regard to this clone: The identical CDR3 is also encoded by other nucleotide sequences in the sample. The genes are TRBV30 and TRBJ2-1; tentatively, D is TRBD1 (6 bases). Trimming shortened V by 4 bases and J by 4 bases, and 11 bases separated the two germline ends. Germline V gives CDR1 GTSNPN, CDR2 SVGIG (reference sequence). The CDR3 has 13 amino acids. CDR3: CAWNRATYNEQFF. CDR3 coding DNA: TGTGCCTGGAACAGGGCTACTTACAATGAGCAGTTCTTC.

The gene calls are TRBV6-5 and TRBJ1-4; D is undetermined. Germline V gene sequence: CDR1 MNHEY, CDR2 SVGAGI. CDR3 length: 11 residues. The V and J ends lost 5 bases and 4 bases respectively, with 2 bases between them. In DNA, the CDR3 is TGTGCCAGCAGTCATAATGAAAAACTGTTTTTT. This sequence encodes CASSHNEKLFF.

The chain joins TRBV6-5 to TRBJ2-7; 10 bases agree with TRBD1. Trimming cost V 4 bases and J 2 bases; bases outside gene matches: 5. This CDR3 has 15 residues. Per germline, CDR1 MNHEY and CDR2 SVGAGI. The CDR3 here is CASSLRDRGPYEQYF. DNA of the CDR3: TGTGCCAGCAGTTTACGGGACAGGGGCCCCTACGAGCAGTACTTC.

This clone was seen more than once but under ten times. This chain links TRBV28 with TRBJ1-2; D uncertain. Germline loops: CDR1 MDHEN, CDR2 SYDVKM. The CDR3 is 11 residues long. V was pared by 6 bases and J by 5 bases, with 7 bases between. CDR3 bases: TGTGCCAGCAGATTTCAATATGGCTACACCTTC. Protein sequence: CASRFQYGYTF.

The V and J genes are TRBV28 and TRBJ1-2; 12 bases match TRBD1. Trimming took 8 bases from V and 7 from J; bases not matched to a gene: 11. Germline assignment: CDR1 MDHEN and CDR2 SYDVKM. This CDR3 contains 15 residues. The CDR3: CASGTGGRSGGGYTF. In DNA form, the CDR3 reads TGTGCCAGCGGGACAGGGGGCAGAAGTGGAGGTGGCTACACCTTC.

V gene TRBV18 combines with J gene TRBJ1-1, with 7 positions matching TRBD1. Germline CDR1 reads KGHSH; CDR2 reads LQKENI. The CDR3 is made up of 14 amino acids. V shed 5 bases and J 1 base; nucleotides not matched to a gene: 4. For the CDR3, the DNA is TGTGCCAGCTCAAGTCAGGGGGGGAACACTGAAGCTTTCTTT. Its protein is CASSSQGGNTEAFF. Based on the CDR3 plus reference TRBV18 and TRBJ1-1, the full variable domain is NAGVMQNPRHLVRRRGQEARLRCSPMKGHSHVYWYRQLPEEGLKFMVYLQKENIIDESGMPKERFSAEFPKEGPSILRIQQVVRGDSAAYFCASSSQGGNTEAFFGQGTRLTVV.

The chain joins TRBV2 to TRBJ1-3; 7 nucleotides match TRBD1. With V trimmed by 4 bases and J by 4 bases, 10 bases remained unmatched. The germline gives CDR1 SNHLY, CDR2 FYNNEI. The CDR3 runs to 16 residues. The CDR3: CASSGQRTGSGNTIYF. CDR3 nucleotide sequence: TGTGCCAGCAGTGGCCAAAGGACAGGCTCCGGAAACACCATATATTTT.

The V and J genes are TRBV6-2 or TRBV6-3 and TRBJ2-2; D is uncertain. The CDR3 runs 13 residues. Germline V gene lookup returns CDR1 MNHEY and CDR2 SVGEGT. Trimming pared 5 bases from V and 5 bases from J, leaving 9 bases between. The CDR3 region is CASSTLETGELFF. For the CDR3, the DNA is TGTGCCAGCAGTACCCTAGAGACCGGGGAGCTGTTTTTT.

In its sample, this clone was seen a few times. V and J are TRBV11-2 and TRBJ2-1; 11 bases agree with TRBD2. Looked up from germline, CDR1 is SGHAT and CDR2 is FQNNGV. V trimming: 5 bases; J trimming: 8 bases; junction bases outside the gene matches: 11. There are 16 residues in the CDR3. This CDR3 reads CASSLQGLAEVDEQFF. The CDR3 bases are TGTGCCAGCAGCCTTCAGGGACTAGCGGAGGTGGATGAGCAGTTCTTC.

V usage is TRBV19 and J usage is TRBJ1-1; no definite D call. In germline, CDR1 is LNHDA, CDR2 SQIVND (reference sequence). The CDR3 has 12 residues. V shed 11 bases and J shed 6 bases, with 16 bases lying between them. CDR3 protein: CAVRPGVAEAFF. The CDR3 DNA is TGTGCCGTTCGGCCCGGGGTCGCTGAAGCTTTCTTT.